Presented here are 17 T cell receptor beta chains from one specimen sequenced in a study of post-analysis software for immune sequencing data. Study-wide findings and caveats: The study found TRBV5-6, TRBV5-1 and TRBV20-1 among a handful of TRBV segments more frequent in patients than controls.

Each TCR beta cDNA library carried unique molecular identifiers. TCRdb itself ran the PCR reads through MiXCR, one entry per CDR3 protein. The repertoire holds around 700,000 distinct CDR3 sequences, with about 60% as singletons. No antigens are known for them. Material for sequencing was blood. These receptors were collected from a girl aged 2 to 10 with multiple sclerosis.

J is TRBJ2-1 and V is TRBV20-1; no definite D call. This CDR3 is 14 amino acids long. The V end lost 6 bases, the J end lost 0 bases, and 12 bases lay between the germline ends. CDR1 DFQATT and CDR2 SNEGSKA come from the germline V gene (reference sequence). CDR3 sequence: CSARPKSSYNEQFF. For the CDR3, the DNA is TGCAGTGCCCGCCCTAAGAGCTCCTACAATGAGCAGTTCTTC.

The chain links TRBV29-1 to TRBJ2-1; 12 bases match TRBD2. Trimming took 6 bases from V and 2 from J; bases not matched to a gene: 8. This CDR3 is 16 amino acids long. CDR1 is SQVTM, CDR2 ANQGSEA, per germline. CDR3 sequence: CSVPTSGRKTYNEQFF. CDR3 in DNA: TGCAGCGTCCCGACTAGCGGGAGAAAAACCTACAATGAGCAGTTCTTC.

There are a few counts of this clonotype. J is TRBJ2-7 and V is TRBV6-1; 7 bases align to TRBD1. The ends lost 4 bases at V and 4 bases at J; junction bases unmatched: 7. The germline V gene encodes CDR1 MNHNS and CDR2 SASEGT. The CDR3 runs to 14 residues. The CDR3 protein is CASSGGQATYEQYF. As DNA, the CDR3 is TGTGCCAGCAGTGGTGGACAGGCAACTTACGAGCAGTACTTC.

This rearrangement joins TRBV12-3 or TRBV12-4 to TRBJ1-1; a weak D match, TRBD1 (6 bases). V lost 4 bases and J 2 bases, leaving 14 bases between the germline ends. The CDR3 sequence is 15 residues long. The CDR3 is CASSSLDRFNTEAFF. The CDR3 coding sequence is TGTGCCAGCAGTTCCTTAGACAGGTTTAACACTGAAGCTTTCTTT.

The rearrangement joins TRBV6-5 to TRBJ2-4; weak D call: TRBD2 (6 bases). Per germline, CDR1 MNHEY and CDR2 SVGAGI. Trimming pared 1 base from V and 7 bases from J, leaving 14 bases between. This CDR3 has 15 amino acids. The CDR3 sequence: CASSYWAGSDNIQYF. The CDR3 DNA follows: TGTGCCAGCAGTTACTGGGCGGGGTCAGATAACATTCAGTACTTC.

About this clonotype itself: Here the CDR3 omits its conserved ending phenylalanine or tryptophan, so a read error is the likely source. J is TRBJ2-5 and V is TRBV15, with D perhaps matching TRBD1 (5 bases). The J call is in doubt because the DNA end fits TRBJ2-7 better. The CDR3 is made up of 14 amino acids. Germline lookup yields CDR1 LNHNV and CDR2 YYDKDF (reference sequence). CDR3 region: CATSRDWGRYEQYL. The DNA for the CDR3 is TGTGCCACCAGCAGAGATTGGGGCAGATACGAGCAGTACCTC.

This clonotype was observed a handful of times. One end of the junction is discordant with germline, which a read error may explain. The chain employs TRBV25-1 and TRBJ2-7, with 8 positions matching TRBD1. The CDR3 totals 13 residues. CDR1 is MGHDK and CDR2 is SYGVNS in the germline V gene. The CDR3 DNA is TGTGCCGGCAGTCCGGACAGGGTAGGCGAGCAGTACTTC. Translating it yields CAGSPDRVGEQYF.

This clonotype has only a few counts. J is TRBJ2-5 and V is TRBV5-1, with D hard to call. Trimming stripped 2 bases from V and 2 bases from J, with 7 bases between. Germline lookup yields CDR1 SGHRS and CDR2 YFSETQ. The CDR3 length is 13 residues. The CDR3 DNA sequence: TGCGCCAGCAGCTTAATCAGACAAGAGACCCAGTACTTC. It codes for CASSLIRQETQYF.

The gene calls are TRBV6-1 and TRBJ1-1, with TRBD1 as a possible D gene (6 bases). CDR3 size: 14 residues. Germline CDR1 is MNHNS and CDR2 is SASEGT. The V end lost 6 bases, the J end lost 4 bases, and 15 bases lay between the germline ends. In DNA, the CDR3 is TGTGCCAGCAGGGTCGATATCAGGGGCACTGAAGCTTTCTTT. Translating gives CASRVDIRGTEAFF.

This sequence joins TRBV6-2 or TRBV6-3 and TRBJ1-2; 8 bases agree with TRBD1. With V trimmed by 5 bases and J by 3 bases, 5 bases remained unmatched. Germline V lookup: CDR1 MNHEY, CDR2 SVGEGT. This CDR3 spans 14 amino acids. In DNA form, the CDR3 reads TGTGCCAGCAGTCGACCGACAGGGGACTATGGCTACACCTTC. The encoded protein is CASSRPTGDYGYTF.

The V and J genes are TRBV6-5 and TRBJ1-2; TRBD1 might be the D (5 bases). Germline V lookup: CDR1 MNHEY, CDR2 SVGAGI. Trimming took off 4 bases at V and 4 bases at J, with 22 bases between the two ends. This CDR3 has 17 amino acids. Written as DNA, the CDR3 is TGTGCCAGCAGTTCCTCCCAGGCAGGGCGGAAAACCTATGGCTACACCTTC. It is translated as CASSSSQAGRKTYGYTF.

Ten or more counts support this clonotype. The V call is TRBV15, the J call TRBJ1-2; D remains ambiguous. Trimming removed 0 bases from V and 1 base from J, with 9 bases in between. Looked up from germline, CDR1 is LNHNV and CDR2 is YYDKDF (reference sequence). This CDR3 spans 15 amino acids. This CDR3 reads CATSRDPGVNYGYTF. CDR3 DNA sequence: TGTGCCACCAGCAGAGATCCCGGGGTTAACTATGGCTACACCTTC.

This rearrangement joins TRBV29-1 to TRBJ2-5, with D perhaps TRBD2 (6 bases). The CDR3 consists of 14 residues. Trimming shortened V by 4 bases and J by 4 bases, and 16 bases separated the two germline ends. Per the germline V gene, CDR1 is SQVTM and CDR2 is ANQGSEA. The CDR3 coding sequence is TGCAGCGTTGTGGTCCCCGTGGAGGGAGAGACCCAGTACTTC. Its protein product is CSVVVPVEGETQYF.

V is TRBV5-1 and J is TRBJ2-1; tentative D call: TRBD2 (7 bases). The DNA end favors TRBJ2-7, so the J call may be wrong. Germline CDR1 reads SGHRS; CDR2 reads YFSETQ. This CDR3 is 18 amino acids long. The CDR3: CASSLAGRGGRLYNEQYF. CDR3 bases: TGCGCCAGCAGCTTGGCCGGTAGGGGGGGCCGACTGTACAATGAGCAGTACTTC.

This clonotype occurred once. The chain recombines TRBV7-2 with TRBJ1-1; 7 nucleotides agree with TRBD1. The germline CDR1 and CDR2 sequences are SGHTA and FQGNSA. J gave up 0 bases and V 1 base, and 5 bases lay outside the gene matches. This CDR3 is 16 amino acids long. CDR3 nucleotides: TGTGCCAGCAGCTTAGTGGGGGGACAGTTGAACACTGAAGCTTTCTTT. This gives the protein CASSLVGGQLNTEAFF.

This sequence joins TRBV5-1 and TRBJ2-1; TRBD1 aligns across 10 bases. The CDR3 covers 13 residues. Losses at the gene ends were 3 bases for V and 6 bases for J; bases not matched to a gene: 0. Germline V lookup: CDR1 SGHRS, CDR2 YFSETQ. The CDR3 sequence: CASSWDRGNEQFF. The CDR3 coding sequence is TGCGCCAGCAGCTGGGACAGGGGCAATGAGCAGTTCTTC.

The table lists this clonotype with a few counts. This chain joins TRBV5-1 and TRBJ2-1; 12 bases map to TRBD2. Germline trimming cut 4 bases from V and 10 bases from J; bases unmatched to any gene: 9. The CDR3 sequence is 15 residues long. The germline CDR1 and CDR2 sequences are SGHRS and YFSETQ. The chain's CDR3 is CASSPKTSGSLEQFF. The DNA for the CDR3 is TGCGCCAGCAGCCCGAAGACTAGCGGGAGCCTAGAGCAGTTCTTC.